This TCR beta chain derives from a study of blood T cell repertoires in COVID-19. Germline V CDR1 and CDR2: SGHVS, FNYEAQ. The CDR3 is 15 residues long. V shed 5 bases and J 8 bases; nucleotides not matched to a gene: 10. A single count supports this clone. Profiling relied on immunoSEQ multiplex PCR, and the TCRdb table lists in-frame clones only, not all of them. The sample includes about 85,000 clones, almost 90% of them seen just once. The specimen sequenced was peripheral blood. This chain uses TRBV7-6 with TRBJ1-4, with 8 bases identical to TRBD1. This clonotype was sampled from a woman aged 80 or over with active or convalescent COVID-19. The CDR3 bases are TGTGCCAGCAGCCCAAATACAGGGGGAAGCGAAAAACTGTTTTTT. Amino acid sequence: CASSPNTGGSEKLFF. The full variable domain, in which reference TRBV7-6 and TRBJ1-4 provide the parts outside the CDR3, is GAGVSQSPRYKVTKRGQDVALRCDPISGHVSLYWYRQALGQGPEFLTYFNYEAQQDKSGLPNDRFSAERPEGSISTLTIQRTEQRDSAMYRCASSPNTGGSEKLFFGSGTQLSVL.